This TCR beta chain was retrieved from a study of T cells in Graves' hyperthyroidism and ophthalmopathy. There were TCR beta CDR3 regions amplified from RNA transcripts. First-round RT-PCR with HTBI primers amplified the TCR CDR3 region. In TCRdb, the multiplex PCR reads were re-called with MiXCR into one record per CDR3 protein. Of over 700,000 distinct CDR3 sequences listed, roughly a third are singletons. The sample holds a few counts of this clonotype. The CDR3 runs 15 residues. Germline loops: CDR1 MNHEY, CDR2 SVGAGI. The ends were cut back, 7 bases at V and 1 base at J, with 17 bases in the middle.

Source material: blood. The chain links TRBV6-5 to TRBJ2-7, with a tentative D call TRBD2 (6 bases). The sequence derives from a woman aged 40-49 years with Graves' hyperthyroidism. CDR3 sequence: CASNSPGRGSYEQYF. For the CDR3, the DNA is TGTGCCAGCAATTCCCCGGGACGGGGGTCCTACGAGCAGTACTTC.